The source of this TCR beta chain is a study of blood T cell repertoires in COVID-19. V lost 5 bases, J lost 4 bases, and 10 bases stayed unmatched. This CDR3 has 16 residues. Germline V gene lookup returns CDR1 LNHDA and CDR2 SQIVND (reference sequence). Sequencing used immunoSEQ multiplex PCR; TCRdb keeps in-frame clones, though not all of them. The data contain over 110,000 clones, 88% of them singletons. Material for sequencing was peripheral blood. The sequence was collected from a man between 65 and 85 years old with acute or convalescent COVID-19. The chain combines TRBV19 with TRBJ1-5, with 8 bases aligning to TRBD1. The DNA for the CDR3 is TGTGCCAGTAGTTCTCGGACAGGGCGGGCGAATCAGCCCCAGCATTTT. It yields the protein CASSSRTGRANQPQHF. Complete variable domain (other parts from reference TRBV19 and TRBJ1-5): DGGITQSPKYLFRKEGQNVTLSCEQNLNHDAMYWYRQDPGQGLRLIYYSQIVNDFQKGDIAEGYSVSREKKESFPLTVTSAQKNPTAFYLCASSSRTGRANQPQHFGDGTRLSIL.